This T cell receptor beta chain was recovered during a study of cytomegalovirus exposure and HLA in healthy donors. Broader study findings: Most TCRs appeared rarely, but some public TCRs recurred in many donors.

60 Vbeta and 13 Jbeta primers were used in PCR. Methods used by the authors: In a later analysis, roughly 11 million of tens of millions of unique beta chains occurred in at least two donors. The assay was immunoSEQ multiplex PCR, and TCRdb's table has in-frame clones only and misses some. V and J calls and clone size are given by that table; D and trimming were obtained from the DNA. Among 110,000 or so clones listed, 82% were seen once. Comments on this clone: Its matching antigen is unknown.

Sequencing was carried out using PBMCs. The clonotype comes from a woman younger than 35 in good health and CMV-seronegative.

Here the CDR3 DNA reads TGCGCCAGCAGCTTGGCGCTAGCGGGAGAGGATGAGCAGTTCTTC. Translated: CASSLALAGEDEQFF. The chain uses TRBV5-1 and TRBJ2-1; 10 bases are shared with TRBD2. The CDR3 consists of 15 residues. Germline assignment: CDR1 SGHRS and CDR2 YFSETQ. The V segment lost 0 bases and the J segment 8 bases; nucleotides outside the gene matches: 5. The complete variable domain, with remaining parts taken from reference TRBV5-1 and TRBJ2-1, reads KAGVTQTPRYLIKTRGQQVTLSCSPISGHRSVSWYQQTPGQGLQFLFEYFSETQRNKGNFPGRFSGRQFSNSRSEMNVSTLELGDSALYLCASSLALAGEDEQFFGPGTRLTVL.